These 18 T cell receptor beta chains originate from one sample sequenced in a study of T cells in Graves' hyperthyroidism and ophthalmopathy. RNA transcripts served as the template for amplifying TCR beta CDR3 regions. Researchers ran a first-round RT-PCR on the TCR CDR3 using the HTBI primer set. TCRdb recomputed calls from the multiplex PCR reads with MiXCR, one row per CDR3 protein. The sample records approximately 620,000 distinct CDR3 sequences, around 14% being singletons. The sequenced sample consisted of blood. Source of these receptors: a woman in her twenties or thirties with Graves' hyperthyroidism that later progressed to Graves' ophthalmopathy.

This chain uses TRBV6-1 with TRBJ2-5; no clear D. V lost 6 bases to trimming and J lost 3 bases, with 14 bases between them. CDR3 size: 14 residues. Germline assignment: CDR1 MNHNS and CDR2 SASEGT. The CDR3 region has the DNA TGTGCCAGCAGCCCCCGGTGGGCTAAAGAGACCCAGTACTTC. Protein: CASSPRWAKETQYF.

V is TRBV5-5 and J is TRBJ2-7; the D is unclear. V was trimmed by 0 bases and J by 5 bases, leaving 9 bases between them. CDR1 is SGHKS and CDR2 is YYEKEE in the germline V gene (reference sequence). The CDR3 has 13 residues. CDR3 coding DNA: TGTGCCAGCAGCTTGGCCCTCCGCCACGAGCAGTACTTC. It is translated as CASSLALRHEQYF.

This clonotype has a count of ten or more. The chain couples TRBV28 to TRBJ1-2; D is undetermined. The ends were cut back, 0 bases at V and 4 bases at J, with 9 bases in the middle. CDR1 is MDHEN, CDR2 SYDVKM, per germline. CDR3 length: 14 amino acids. The CDR3 region is CASSLWGNSYGYTF. CDR3 nucleotides: TGTGCCAGCAGTTTATGGGGCAATAGCTATGGCTACACCTTC.

This rearrangement joins TRBV20-1 to TRBJ2-3; 9 bases align to TRBD2. Germline V gene lookup returns CDR1 DFQATT and CDR2 SNEGSKA (reference sequence). J was trimmed by 9 bases and V by 4 bases; bases with no gene match: 17. This CDR3 has 16 residues. The CDR3 loop reads CSAKAEPGLAFWTQYF. The DNA of the CDR3 is TGCAGTGCTAAAGCCGAACCGGGACTAGCTTTCTGGACGCAGTATTTT.

This clonotype was counted at least ten times. The rearrangement uses TRBV3-1 and TRBJ2-5; no reliable D call. This CDR3 is built from 12 residues. V lost 0 bases and J lost 5, with 4 bases in between. Germline V lookup: CDR1 LGHDT, CDR2 YNNKEL (reference sequence). The CDR3 sequence: CASSQERETQYF. Here the CDR3 DNA reads TGTGCCAGCAGCCAAGAACGGGAGACCCAGTACTTC.

The sample holds many counts of this clonotype. The CDR3 bases are TGCAGCGTTGAGCCTGCAGAAGGTCAGCCCCAGCATTTT. It yields the protein CSVEPAEGQPQHF. The chain has TRBV29-1 and TRBJ1-5; D remains ambiguous. CDR3 length equals 13 residues. Germline V CDR1 and CDR2: SQVTM, ANQGSEA. V dropped 3 bases and J dropped 6 bases, with 12 bases sitting between them.

The sample holds a few counts of this clonotype. V is TRBV6-1 and J is TRBJ1-5; the D is unclear. Germline CDR1 reads MNHNS; CDR2 reads SASEGT. The length of the CDR3 is 14 residues. V lost 5 bases and J 5 bases, leaving 13 bases between the germline ends. CDR3 in amino acids: CASSPVSVYQPQHF. The CDR3 region has the DNA TGTGCCAGCAGTCCGGTTTCGGTCTATCAGCCCCAGCATTTT.

Notes on this clonotype: With a much larger clone just one base away, this may be a read error. This sequence joins TRBV30 and TRBJ1-1; D is uncertain. The CDR3 runs to 12 residues. The germline V gene encodes CDR1 GTSNPN and CDR2 SVGIG (reference sequence). V lost 4 bases to trimming and J lost 3 bases, with 9 bases between them. CDR3 DNA sequence: TGTGCCTGGAACTCTATTGACACTGAAGCTTTCTTT. As protein: CAWNSIDTEAFF.

The chain joins TRBV19 to TRBJ1-2; possible D gene TRBD1, 5 bases. The V and J ends lost 5 bases and 2 bases respectively, with 18 bases between them. Germline CDR1 and CDR2: LNHDA and SQIVND (reference sequence). The CDR3 runs to 16 residues. The CDR3 loop reads CASSQGGARMNYGYTF. The CDR3 DNA sequence: TGTGCCAGTAGTCAAGGAGGGGCAAGGATGAACTATGGCTACACCTTC.

This rearrangement joins TRBV5-1 to TRBJ2-7; maybe TRBD2 (7 bases). The CDR3 sequence is 14 residues long. The germline V gene has CDR1 SGHRS and CDR2 YFSETQ. V was trimmed by 4 bases and J by 4 bases, leaving 15 bases between them. CDR3 loop: CASSPGGAMYEQYF. CDR3 in DNA: TGCGCCAGCAGCCCTGGGGGGGCAATGTACGAGCAGTACTTC.

This clonotype occurred many times. The chain carries TRBV11-2 and TRBJ1-1; D is perhaps TRBD1 (6 bases). V was shortened by 1 base and J by 1 base, with 10 bases between the two germline ends. Germline assignment: CDR1 SGHAT and CDR2 FQNNGV. The CDR3 runs to 15 residues. The CDR3 region has the DNA TGTGCCAGCAGCTTAGTCAGGACAGCGAACACTGAAGCTTTCTTT. It encodes CASSLVRTANTEAFF.

V and J are TRBV9 and TRBJ1-2; D uncertain. Trimming removed 0 bases from V and 9 bases from J, with 9 bases in between. The germline gives CDR1 SGDLS, CDR2 YYNGEE. The CDR3 runs 12 residues. CDR3 DNA: TGTGCCAGCAGCGTAGGAAGCGGGCGCTACACCTTC. Protein product: CASSVGSGRYTF.

Many counts were recorded for this clonotype. V is TRBV2 and J is TRBJ1-5; D not certain. V shed 8 bases and J shed 3 bases, with 14 bases lying between them. The CDR3 is made up of 14 amino acids. CDR1 SNHLY and CDR2 FYNNEI come from the germline V gene. CDR3: CASSGSSINQPQHF. As DNA, the CDR3 is TGTGCCAGCTCGGGCAGCTCAATCAATCAGCCCCAGCATTTT.

Many counts were recorded for this clonotype. J is TRBJ2-7 and V is TRBV29-1; tentatively, D is TRBD1 (6 bases). The CDR3 length is 14 residues. Germline lookup yields CDR1 SQVTM and CDR2 ANQGSEA. Trimming stripped 4 bases from V and 4 bases from J, with 17 bases between. DNA of the CDR3: TGCAGCGTTGTGGCAAGGGGGATTGATTACGAGCAGTACTTC. This sequence encodes CSVVARGIDYEQYF.

This clonotype was observed at least ten times. The rearrangement links TRBV7-8 to TRBJ2-5; a possible D gene is TRBD2 (5 bases). The CDR3 extends over 15 amino acids. The germline CDR1 and CDR2 sequences are SGHVS and FQNEAQ. V was clipped by 2 bases and J by 0 bases, with 10 bases between them. The CDR3 protein is CASSLRRLYQETQYF. CDR3 DNA sequence: TGTGCCAGCAGCTTAAGGAGGCTGTACCAAGAGACCCAGTACTTC.

The table lists this clonotype with a few counts. The rearrangement uses TRBV11-2 and TRBJ2-7, with D possibly matching TRBD2 (6 bases). Germline CDR1 reads SGHAT; CDR2 reads FQNNGV. The CDR3 consists of 16 residues. Trimming took off 4 bases at V and 6 bases at J, with 22 bases between the two ends. The CDR3 here is CASSWSTGEVMSEQYF. Written as DNA, the CDR3 is TGTGCCAGCAGCTGGTCGACGGGAGAAGTAATGAGCGAGCAGTACTTC.

This clonotype was seen only a few times. The chain has TRBV18 and TRBJ2-7; D is tentatively TRBD1 or TRBD2 (5 bases each). Trimming cost V 4 bases and J 5 bases, with 12 bases left between them. CDR3 length: 13 amino acids. Germline CDR1 reads KGHSH; CDR2 reads LQKENI. CDR3 nucleotide sequence: TGTGCCAGCTCACGTGGGACGGATGACGAGCAGTACTTC. Translated, it gives CASSRGTDDEQYF.

On this clonotype itself: A much larger clone lies one base from this, so it may be a read error. CDR3 sequence reads: CATQPAGIGGHTF. CDR3 nucleotides: TGTGCCACCCAGCCAGCAGGGATCGGTGGCCACACCTTC. The chain couples TRBV25-1 to TRBJ1-2, with D perhaps matching TRBD1 (5 bases). The germline V gene has CDR1 MGHDK and CDR2 SYGVNS. The CDR3 contains 13 residues.